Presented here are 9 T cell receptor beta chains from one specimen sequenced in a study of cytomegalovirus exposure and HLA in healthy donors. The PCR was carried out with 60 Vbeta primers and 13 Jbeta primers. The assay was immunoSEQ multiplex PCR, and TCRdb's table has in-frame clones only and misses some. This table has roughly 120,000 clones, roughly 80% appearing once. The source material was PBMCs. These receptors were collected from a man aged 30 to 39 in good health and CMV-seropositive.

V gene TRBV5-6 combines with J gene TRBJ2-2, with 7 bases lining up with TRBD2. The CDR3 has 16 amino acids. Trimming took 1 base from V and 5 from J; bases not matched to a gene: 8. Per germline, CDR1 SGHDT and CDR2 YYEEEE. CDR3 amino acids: CASSLRDAGETGELFF. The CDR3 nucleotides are TGTGCCAGCAGCTTGAGGGACGCGGGAGAAACCGGGGAGCTGTTTTTT.

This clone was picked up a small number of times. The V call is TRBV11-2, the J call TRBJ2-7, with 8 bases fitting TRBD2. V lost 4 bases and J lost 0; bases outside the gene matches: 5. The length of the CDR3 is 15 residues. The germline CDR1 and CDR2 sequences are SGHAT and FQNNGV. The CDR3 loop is CASSSGRAASYEQYF. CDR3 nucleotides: TGTGCCAGCAGCTCCGGGAGGGCAGCCTCCTACGAGCAGTACTTC.

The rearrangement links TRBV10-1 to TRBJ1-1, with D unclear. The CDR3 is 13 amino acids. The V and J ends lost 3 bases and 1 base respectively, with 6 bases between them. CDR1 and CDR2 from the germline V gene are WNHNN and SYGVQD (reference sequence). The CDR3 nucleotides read TGCGCCAGCAGTGAACAGCCGAACACTGAAGCTTTCTTT. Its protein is CASSEQPNTEAFF.

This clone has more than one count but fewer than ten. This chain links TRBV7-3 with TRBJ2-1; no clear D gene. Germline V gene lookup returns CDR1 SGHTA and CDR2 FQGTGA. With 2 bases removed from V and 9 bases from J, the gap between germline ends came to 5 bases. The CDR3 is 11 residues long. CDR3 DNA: TGTGCCAGCAGCTTAGCGGTTGAGCAGTTCTTC. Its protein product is CASSLAVEQFF.

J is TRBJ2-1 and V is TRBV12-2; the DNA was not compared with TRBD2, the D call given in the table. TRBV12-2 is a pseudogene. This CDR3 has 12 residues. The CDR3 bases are TGTGCAAGTCGCTTACTCTACAATGAGCAGTTCTTC. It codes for CASRLLYNEQFF.

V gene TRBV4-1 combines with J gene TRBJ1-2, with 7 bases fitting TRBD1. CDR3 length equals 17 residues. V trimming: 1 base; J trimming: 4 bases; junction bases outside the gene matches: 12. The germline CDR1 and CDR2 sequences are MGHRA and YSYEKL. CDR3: CASSQGGSGTVGYGYTF. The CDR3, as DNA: TGCGCCAGCAGCCAAGGAGGGTCCGGGACAGTCGGCTATGGCTACACCTTC.

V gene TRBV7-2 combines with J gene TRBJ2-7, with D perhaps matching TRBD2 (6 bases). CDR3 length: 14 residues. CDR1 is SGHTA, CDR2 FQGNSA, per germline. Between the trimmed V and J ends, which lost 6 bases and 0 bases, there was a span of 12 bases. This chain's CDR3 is CASRREASSYEQYF. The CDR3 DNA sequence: TGTGCCAGCAGGAGGGAGGCGTCCTCCTACGAGCAGTACTTC.

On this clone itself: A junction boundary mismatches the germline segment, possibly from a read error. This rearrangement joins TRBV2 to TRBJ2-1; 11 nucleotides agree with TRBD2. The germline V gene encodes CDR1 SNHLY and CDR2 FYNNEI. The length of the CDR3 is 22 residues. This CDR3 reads CACSVWTSGLATIGINYNEQFF. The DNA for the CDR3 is TGTGCCTGCAGTGTTTGGACTAGCGGGTTAGCGACAATAGGAATAAACTACAATGAGCAGTTCTTC. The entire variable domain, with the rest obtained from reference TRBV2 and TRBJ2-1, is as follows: EPEVTQTPSHQVTQMGQEVILRCVPISNHLYFYWYRQILGQKVEFLVSFYNNEISEKSEIFDDQFSVERPDGSNFTLKIRSTKLEDSAMYFCACSVWTSGLATIGINYNEQFFGPGTRLTVL.

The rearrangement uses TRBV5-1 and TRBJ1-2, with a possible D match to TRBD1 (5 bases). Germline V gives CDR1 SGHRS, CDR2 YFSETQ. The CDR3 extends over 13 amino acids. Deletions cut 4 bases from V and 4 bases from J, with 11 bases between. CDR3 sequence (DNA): TGCGCCAGCAGCACCGGGGGACTCTATGGCTACACCTTC. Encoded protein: CASSTGGLYGYTF.